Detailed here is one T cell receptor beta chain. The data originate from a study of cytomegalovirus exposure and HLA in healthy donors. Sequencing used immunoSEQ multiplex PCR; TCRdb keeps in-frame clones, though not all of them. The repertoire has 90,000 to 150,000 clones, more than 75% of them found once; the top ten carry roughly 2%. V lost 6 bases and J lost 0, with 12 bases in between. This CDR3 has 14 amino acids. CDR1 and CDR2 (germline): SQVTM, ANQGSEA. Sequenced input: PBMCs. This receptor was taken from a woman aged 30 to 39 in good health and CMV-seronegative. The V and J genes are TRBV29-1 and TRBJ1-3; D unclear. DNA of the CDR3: TGCAGCGTAGCCGGGTCTAACTCTGGAAACACCATATATTTT. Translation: CSVAGSNSGNTIYF.